The 12 T cell receptor beta chains reported below all come from one sample, sequenced in a study of response to subunit inactivated influenza vaccine. TCRdb re-called the RT-PCR reads through MiXCR, storing one row per CDR3 protein. The sample records some 800,000 distinct CDR3 sequences, less than 25% being singletons. Sequencing was performed on PBMCs from blood, taken 5 to 6 days after vaccination. The receptors were gathered from a man aged 45-60 years who received an inactivated influenza vaccine.

The rearrangement links TRBV7-8 to TRBJ1-1, with 7 bases lining up with TRBD1. The germline V gene encodes CDR1 SGHVS and CDR2 FQNEAQ. The V gene end was trimmed by 5 bases and the J gene end by 2 bases; junction bases not matched to a gene: 5. This CDR3 contains 14 residues. The CDR3 region is CASSIWTGNTEAFF. The DNA for the CDR3 is TGTGCCAGCAGCATCTGGACAGGCAACACTGAAGCTTTCTTT. The variable domain in full, with the rest retrieved from reference TRBV7-8 and TRBJ1-1, is GAGVSQSPRYKVAKRGQDVALRCDPISGHVSLFWYQQALGQGPEFLTYFQNEAQLDKSGLPSDRFFAERPEGSVSTLKIQRTQQEDSAVYLCASSIWTGNTEAFFGQGTRLTVV.

This clonotype was detected a few times. The chain uses TRBV4-1 and TRBJ1-5, with D possibly TRBD1 on 6 matching bases. This CDR3 spans 16 amino acids. Germline V gives CDR1 MGHRA, CDR2 YSYEKL. V lost 1 base, J lost 4 bases, and 14 bases lay in between. The CDR3 bases are TGCGCCAGCAGCCAAGCGGGAGGGGGAGGTAATCAGCCCCAGCATTTT. Its protein is CASSQAGGGGNQPQHF.

This sequence joins TRBV7-9 and TRBJ2-5; no clear D gene. The ends were cut back, 7 bases at V and 5 bases at J, with 11 bases in the middle. The germline CDR1 and CDR2 sequences are SEHNR and FQNEAQ (reference sequence). The CDR3 totals 12 residues. The CDR3 sequence is CASTFGWETQYF. The CDR3 DNA follows: TGTGCCAGCACCTTCGGGTGGGAGACCCAGTACTTC.

This clonotype was seen many times. The genes are TRBV12-3 or TRBV12-4 and TRBJ2-7; 7 bases are a match to TRBD1. The CDR3 has 13 amino acids. The junction had 5 bases not matched to a gene; V was cut back by 2 bases and J by 7 bases. This CDR3 reads CASSLRQGGEQYF. The CDR3 DNA is TGTGCCAGCAGTTTACGACAGGGCGGTGAGCAGTACTTC.

The chain joins TRBV5-1 to TRBJ2-7; 7 positions match TRBD1. The J segment lost 4 bases and the V segment lost 1 base, leaving 8 bases of the junction unmatched. The CDR3 length is 15 residues. Germline values: CDR1 SGHRS, CDR2 YFSETQ. CDR3 sequence (DNA): TGCGCCAGCAGCTTGTCAGGACAGGTTAATTACGAGCAGTACTTC. Translation gives CASSLSGQVNYEQYF.

This clonotype was detected only a few times. This chain joins TRBV7-9 and TRBJ1-6, with D possibly matching TRBD1 (6 bases). Trimming removed 5 bases from V and 7 bases from J, with 18 bases in between. CDR3 length equals 16 residues. Germline CDR1 SEHNR, CDR2 FQNEAQ (reference sequence). CDR3 nucleotides: TGTGCCAGCAGCCCCATAGGGCAACAGGGAAATTCACCCCTCCACTTT. This translates into CASSPIGQQGNSPLHF.

The table lists this clonotype with a count of one. The rearrangement joins TRBV28 to TRBJ2-4; D unresolved. Germline-derived CDR1 and CDR2 are MDHEN and SYDVKM. The CDR3 has 15 residues. Deletions cut 3 bases from V and 0 bases from J, with 9 bases between. The CDR3 region is CASSFPAVAKNIQYF. DNA for the CDR3: TGTGCCAGCAGTTTTCCGGCGGTAGCCAAAAACATTCAGTACTTC. The full variable domain, with the rest looked up from reference TRBV28 and TRBJ2-4, is DVKVTQSSRYLVKRTGEKVFLECVQDMDHENMFWYRQDPGLGLRLIYFSYDVKMKEKGDIPEGYSVSREKKERFSLILESASTNQTSMYLCASSFPAVAKNIQYFGAGTRLSVL.

This clonotype was seen ten or more times. V and J are TRBV20-1 and TRBJ2-1, with 7 bases matching TRBD2. The length of the CDR3 is 15 residues. V lost 4 bases and J lost 5; bases outside the gene matches: 11. Per germline, CDR1 DFQATT and CDR2 SNEGSKA (reference sequence). The chain's CDR3 is CSATAGTTTDNEQFF. In DNA form, the CDR3 reads TGCAGTGCTACAGCCGGGACTACAACAGACAATGAGCAGTTCTTC.

This clonotype has only a few counts. V and J are TRBV12-3 or TRBV12-4 and TRBJ1-5; no definite D call. The CDR3 is 14 amino acids. Trimming left V 6 bases short and J 4 bases short, with 13 bases between. CDR3 nucleotide sequence: TGTGCCAGCAGGAGTTCAGTGGAAAATCAGCCCCAGCATTTT. Protein: CASRSSVENQPQHF.

This clonotype was found a few times. The gene calls are TRBV19 and TRBJ2-3; TRBD1 agrees at 7 bases. This CDR3 is 13 amino acids long. Germline V lookup: CDR1 LNHDA, CDR2 SQIVND (reference sequence). With 2 bases clipped from V and 4 bases from J, the junction kept 0 bases outside the gene matches. Here the CDR3 reads CASSIQGADTQYF. CDR3 nucleotide sequence: TGTGCCAGTAGTATACAGGGGGCAGATACGCAGTATTTT. Looking up the rest from reference TRBV19 and TRBJ2-3 gives the full variable domain: DGGITQSPKYLFRKEGQNVTLSCEQNLNHDAMYWYRQDPGQGLRLIYYSQIVNDFQKGDIAEGYSVSREKKESFPLTVTSAQKNPTAFYLCASSIQGADTQYFGPGTRLTVL.

The table lists this clonotype with a few counts. The V gene is TRBV7-6, the J gene TRBJ2-7; D is perhaps TRBD1 (6 bases). Per germline, CDR1 SGHVS and CDR2 FNYEAQ. Trimming took off 6 bases at V and 7 bases at J, with 16 bases between the two ends. The CDR3 runs 13 residues. The CDR3 here is CASSPDSIGEQYF. The CDR3 DNA follows: TGTGCCAGCAGTCCGGACAGTATCGGTGAGCAGTACTTC.

The table lists this clonotype with many counts. The chain uses TRBV12-3 or TRBV12-4 and TRBJ2-1; D remains ambiguous. CDR3 length: 17 amino acids. Trimming pared 0 bases from V and 0 bases from J, leaving 12 bases between. The CDR3 sequence is CASSLAHGWGSYNEQFF. DNA of the CDR3: TGTGCCAGCAGTTTAGCGCACGGCTGGGGCTCCTACAATGAGCAGTTCTTC.